A selection of T cell receptor beta chains follows, all from one sample in a study of regulatory T cells in long-lasting Graves disease. MiXCR, applied by TCRdb to the multiplex PCR reads, yields one record per CDR3 protein. Here the sample spans 540,000 or so distinct CDR3 sequences, about 13% being singletons. This sample also belongs to another study, concerning T cells in Graves' hyperthyroidism and ophthalmopathy.

The source material was peripheral blood mononuclear cells (PBMCs), sampled at new diagnosis, from a patient treated with antithyroid drugs. Receptors originate from a man aged 25-40 years with Graves disease. CDR3s include the opening cysteine and the closing phenylalanine or tryptophan. The D gene is left open where the match is weak. Expanded clones get a size class; other rows say once, few or many, or leave the size out.

D gene	V gene	J gene	clone size	CDR3 DNA	CDR3 protein
.	TRBV5-1	TRBJ2-7	.	TGCGCCAGCAGCTCGGACTATCCACCCTACGAGCAGTACTTC	CASSSDYPPYEQYF
.	TRBV12-3/TRBV12-4	TRBJ2-7	many	TGTGCCAGCAGCTTCGTCTACGAGCAGTACTTC	CASSFVYEQYF
TRBD1	TRBV7-2	TRBJ1-4	few	TGTGCCAGCAGCTTAAGCGGGGCCAGGGGGGATGAAAAACTGTTTTTT	CASSLSGARGDEKLFF
.	TRBV6-5	TRBJ2-1	many	TGTGCCAGCAGTTACGAGGAAGGAAGGTCAGGGGATATCTACAATGAGCAGTTCTTC	CASSYEEGRSGDIYNEQFF
.	TRBV12-5	TRBJ2-5	many	TGTGCTAGTGGTTTGTCCAGCGGCAGACAAGAGACCCAGTACTTC	CASGLSSGRQETQYF
.	TRBV18	TRBJ2-3	few	TGTGCCAGCTCACCACCAAGGTGGCAGCCTTGGATCTCCACAGATACGCAGTATTTT	CASSPPRWQPWISTDTQYF
TRBD1	TRBV7-4	TRBJ2-1	.	TGTGCCAGCAGCTTATCTTGGGGACAGGGAATTTACAATGAGCAGTTCTTC	CASSLSWGQGIYNEQFF
.	TRBV2	TRBJ2-3	.	TGTGCCAGCAGCTACGGGACGACAAGCACAGATACGCAGTATTTT	CASSYGTTSTDTQYF
TRBD2	TRBV30	TRBJ2-3	many	TGTGCCTGGAGTGTGCTCTCTAGCGGGAACACCCGCAATACGCAGTATTTT	CAWSVLSSGNTRNTQYF
TRBD1	TRBV2	TRBJ2-5	.	TGTGCCAGCAGCCTGGGACAGGCCAGAAAGAGAGAGACCCAGTACTTC	CASSLGQARKRETQYF
TRBD1	TRBV19	TRBJ1-5	.	TGTGCCAGTAGTATTGGACAGGGGTTTCGAGCCCAGCATTTT	CASSIGQGFRAQHF
.	TRBV7-9	TRBJ2-2	many	TGTGCCAGCAGCTTCGGCCCCGCATGGCTGTTTTTT	CASSFGPAWLFF
.	TRBV4-1	TRBJ1-5	.	TGCGCCAGCAGCCAAGGTCTTCTACGGGGCAATCAGCCCCAGCATTTT	CASSQGLLRGNQPQHF
.	TRBV28	TRBJ2-1	many	TGTGCCAGCAGTTTCAGGGGACGTTGGGGGCCCTACAATGAGCAGTTCTTC	CASSFRGRWGPYNEQFF
.	TRBV5-1	TRBJ2-7	.	TGCGCCAGCAGCGCCCGGGACCCGCGGGACGAGCAGTACTTC	CASSARDPRDEQYF
.	TRBV18	TRBJ1-1	few	TGTGCCAGCTCGCAGGGGACACCCAAGGCGAACACTGAAGCTTTCTTT	CASSQGTPKANTEAFF
TRBD2	TRBV20-1	TRBJ2-1	many	TGCAGTGCTAGAGGGGAGGGAGGGTACAATGAGCAGTTCTTC	CSARGEGGYNEQFF
.	TRBV5-1	TRBJ2-7	.	TGCGCCAGCAGCTCTAGGGCCCACTACGAGCAGTACTTC	CASSSRAHYEQYF
TRBD1	TRBV12-3/TRBV12-4	TRBJ1-2	many	TGTGCCAGCAGCGGTGAGGGAACAGGGGTCTATGGCTACACCTTC	CASSGEGTGVYGYTF
.	TRBV29-1	TRBJ2-1	many	TGCAGCGTTGTAACCAATGAGCAGTTCTTC	CSVVTNEQFF